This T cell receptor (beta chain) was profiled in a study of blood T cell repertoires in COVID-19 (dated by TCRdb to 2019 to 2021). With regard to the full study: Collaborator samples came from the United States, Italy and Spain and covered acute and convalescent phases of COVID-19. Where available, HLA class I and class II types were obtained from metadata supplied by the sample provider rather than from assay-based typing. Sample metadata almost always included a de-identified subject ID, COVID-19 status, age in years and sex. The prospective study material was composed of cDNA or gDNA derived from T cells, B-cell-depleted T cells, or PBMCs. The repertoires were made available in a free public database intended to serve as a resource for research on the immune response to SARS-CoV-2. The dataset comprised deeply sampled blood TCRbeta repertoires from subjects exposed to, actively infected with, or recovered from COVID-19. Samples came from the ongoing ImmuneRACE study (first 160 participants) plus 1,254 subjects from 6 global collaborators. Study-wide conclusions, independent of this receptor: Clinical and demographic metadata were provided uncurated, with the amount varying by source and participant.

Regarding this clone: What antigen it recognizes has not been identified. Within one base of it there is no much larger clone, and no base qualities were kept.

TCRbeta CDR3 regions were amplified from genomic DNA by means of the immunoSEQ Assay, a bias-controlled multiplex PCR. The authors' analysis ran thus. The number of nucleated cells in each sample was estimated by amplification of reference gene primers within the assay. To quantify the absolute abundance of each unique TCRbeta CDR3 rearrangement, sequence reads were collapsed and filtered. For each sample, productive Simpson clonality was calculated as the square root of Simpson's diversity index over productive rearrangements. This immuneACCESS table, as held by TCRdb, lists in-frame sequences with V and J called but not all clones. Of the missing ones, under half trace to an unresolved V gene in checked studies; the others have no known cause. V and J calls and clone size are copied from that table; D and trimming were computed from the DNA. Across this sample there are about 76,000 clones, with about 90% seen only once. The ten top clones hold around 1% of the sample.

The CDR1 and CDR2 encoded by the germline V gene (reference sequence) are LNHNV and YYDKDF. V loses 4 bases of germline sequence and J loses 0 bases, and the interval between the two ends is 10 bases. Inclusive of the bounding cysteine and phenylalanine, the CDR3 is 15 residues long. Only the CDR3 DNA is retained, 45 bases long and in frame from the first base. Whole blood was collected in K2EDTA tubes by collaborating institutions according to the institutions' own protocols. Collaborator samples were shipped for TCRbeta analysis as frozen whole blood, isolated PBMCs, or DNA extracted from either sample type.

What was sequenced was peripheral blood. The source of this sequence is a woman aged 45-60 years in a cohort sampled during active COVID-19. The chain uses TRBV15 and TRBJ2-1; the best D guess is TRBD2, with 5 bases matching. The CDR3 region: CATSKQRFSYNEQFF. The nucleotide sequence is TGTGCCACCAGCAAACAGCGGTTCTCCTACAATGAGCAGTTCTTC. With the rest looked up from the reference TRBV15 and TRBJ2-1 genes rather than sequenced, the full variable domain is DAMVIQNPRYQVTQFGKPVTLSCSQTLNHNVMYWYQQKSSQAPKLLFHYYDKDFNNEADTPDNFQSRRPNTSFCFLDIRSPGLGDTAMYLCATSKQRFSYNEQFFGPGTRLTVL.